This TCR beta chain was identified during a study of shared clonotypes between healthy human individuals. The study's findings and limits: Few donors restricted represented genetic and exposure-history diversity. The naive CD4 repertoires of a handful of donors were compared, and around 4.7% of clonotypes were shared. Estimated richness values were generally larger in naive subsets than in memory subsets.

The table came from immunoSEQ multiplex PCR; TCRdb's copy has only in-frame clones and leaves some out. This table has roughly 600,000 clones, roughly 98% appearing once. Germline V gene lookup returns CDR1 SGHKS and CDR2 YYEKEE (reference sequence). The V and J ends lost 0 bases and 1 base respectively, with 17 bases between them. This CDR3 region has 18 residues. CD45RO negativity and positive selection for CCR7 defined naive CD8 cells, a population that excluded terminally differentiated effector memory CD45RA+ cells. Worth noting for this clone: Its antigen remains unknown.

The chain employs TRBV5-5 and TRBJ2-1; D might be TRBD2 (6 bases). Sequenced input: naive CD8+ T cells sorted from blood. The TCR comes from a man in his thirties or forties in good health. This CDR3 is CASSLAYWREASYNEQFF. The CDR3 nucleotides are TGTGCCAGCAGCTTGGCCTACTGGCGGGAAGCATCCTACAATGAGCAGTTCTTC.